This T cell receptor beta chain was profiled in a study of OX40 agonist ivuxolimab in advanced cancers. Trimming cost V 3 bases and J 2 bases; bases outside gene matches: 3. This CDR3 comprises 17 residues. Germline lookup yields CDR1 MDHEN and CDR2 SYDVKM. The data were produced by immunoSEQ multiplex PCR, yet TCRdb's version contains in-frame clones alone and is incomplete. The sample holds about 40,000 clones, 70% to 90% seen once. The J gene is TRBJ2-3, the V gene TRBV28; 15 bases agree with TRBD2. Sequenced here: CD4+ or CD8+ T cells sorted from blood, sampled in a trial of the OX40 agonist ivuxolimab. The sequence derives from an adult with an advanced solid tumor such as melanoma, head and neck, liver or kidney cancer. The CDR3 nucleotides read TGTGCCAGCAGTTTTGGACTAGCGGGAGGGATCACAGATACGCAGTATTTT. Translating gives CASSFGLAGGITDTQYF.